This is a list of T cell receptor beta chains from one sample in a study of identical twins. MiXCR, run by TCRdb on the 5' RACE reads, gives a single entry per CDR3 protein. The sample contains under 900,000 distinct CDR3 sequences, 9% to 15% of which appear only once. The same sample was also studied in work on yellow fever vaccine responses in identical twins.

Sample: PBMCs. Receptors originate from a woman between 18 and 30 years old in good health. Each CDR3 is given with its conserved first and last residue. The D gene is left open where the match is weak. The listing skips clone size in some rows; elsewhere it reads once, few, many or a size class.

D | size | J | V | CDR3 | DNA
TRBD2 | many | TRBJ2-7 | TRBV20-1 | CSASLRVAGEHEQYF | TGCAGTGCTTCGCTGAGGGTAGCGGGAGAGCACGAGCAGTACTTC
NA | NA | TRBJ1-1 | TRBV4-1 | CASSIRRPPSNTEAFF | TGCGCCAGCAGCATCCGGCGGCCCCCCAGTAACACTGAAGCTTTCTTT
NA | NA | TRBJ2-6 | TRBV12-3/TRBV12-4 | CASHSGANVLTF | TGTGCCAGCCACTCTGGGGCCAACGTCCTGACTTTC
TRBD2 | few | TRBJ2-3 | TRBV20-1 | CRPQRGQPSDTQYF | TGCAGACCCCAGCGGGGGCAGCCCTCAGATACGCAGTATTTT
TRBD1 | few | TRBJ2-5 | TRBV2 | CARDRGHGETQYF | TGTGCCAGAGACAGGGGGCATGGGGAGACCCAGTACTTC
NA | NA | TRBJ2-5 | TRBV18 | CASSPGDVGETQYF | TGTGCCAGCTCACCTGGGGACGTTGGGGAGACCCAGTACTTC
NA | few | TRBJ2-5 | TRBV6-1 | CASRRGLGNQETQYF | TGTGCCAGCAGGCGAGGGCTAGGGAACCAAGAGACCCAGTACTTC
NA | many | TRBJ2-3 | TRBV7-3 | CASSTKNTDTQYF | TGTGCCAGCAGCACCAAAAACACAGATACGCAGTATTTT
TRBD1 | few | TRBJ1-2 | TRBV27 | CASSSGQGAYGYGYTF | TGTGCCAGCAGTTCCGGACAGGGGGCTTACGGCTATGGCTACACCTTC
TRBD1 | NA | TRBJ2-1 | TRBV5-6 | CASSYDRGLFNEQFF | TGTGCCAGCAGCTACGACAGGGGGCTGTTTAATGAGCAGTTCTTC
TRBD2 | NA | TRBJ2-3 | TRBV20-1 | CSARDWREGITDTQYF | TGCAGTGCTAGAGATTGGCGGGAGGGCATCACAGATACGCAGTATTTT
NA | few | TRBJ1-1 | TRBV5-6 | CASSLRITQNTEAFF | TGTGCCAGCAGCTTGAGAATCACCCAGAACACTGAAGCTTTCTTT
TRBD2 | few | TRBJ2-1 | TRBV2 | CASTRAGANEQFF | TGTGCCAGCACCCGAGCGGGAGCGAATGAGCAGTTCTTC
NA | many | TRBJ1-2 | TRBV29-1 | CSVEPPGRNYGYTF | TGCAGCGTTGAGCCCCCGGGACGTAACTATGGCTACACCTTC
NA | NA | TRBJ2-1 | TRBV5-6 | CASSLGLAPFRGF | TGTGCCAGCAGCTTGGGGCTAGCACCGTTTCGGGGATTC
NA | few | TRBJ1-4 | TRBV20-1 | CSASGSLNEKLFF | TGCAGTGCTAGTGGGAGCCTTAATGAAAAACTGTTTTTT
TRBD1 | NA | TRBJ2-3 | TRBV2 | CASNSVQGKVDTQYF | TGTGCCAGCAATTCGGTACAGGGGAAGGTAGATACGCAGTATTTT
NA | many | TRBJ2-3 | TRBV14 | CASSRQMDTQYF | TGTGCCAGCAGCCGGCAGATGGATACGCAGTATTTT
TRBD2 | NA | TRBJ2-2 | TRBV7-7 | CASSLAGGGMDTGELFF | TGTGCCAGCAGCTTAGCCGGGGGGGGCATGGACACCGGGGAGCTGTTTTTT
TRBD1 | NA | TRBJ1-5 | TRBV5-8 | CASSFTGQIISNQPQHF | TGTGCCAGCAGCTTTACGGGACAGATAATAAGCAATCAGCCCCAGCATTTT
TRBD1 | NA | TRBJ2-1 | TRBV7-9 | CASSKPGQGIHEQFF | TGTGCCAGCAGCAAGCCGGGACAGGGGATCCATGAGCAGTTCTTC
NA | NA | TRBJ1-6 | TRBV4-1 | CASSQPGGPLHF | TGCGCCAGCAGCCAGCCGGGAGGGCCCCTCCACTTT
NA | NA | TRBJ2-1 | TRBV29-1 | CSVEDLFYNEQFF | TGCAGCGTTGAAGATCTGTTCTACAATGAGCAGTTCTTC
NA | NA | TRBJ2-3 | TRBV7-7 | CASSLAGLLTDTQYF | TGTGCCAGCAGCTTAGCTGGGCTTCTGACAGATACGCAGTATTTT
NA | many | TRBJ1-3 | TRBV12-3/TRBV12-4 | CASSGQRSGNTIYF | TGTGCCAGCAGTGGACAGCGCTCTGGAAACACCATATATTTT
NA | few | TRBJ2-3 | TRBV10-3 | CASEGVDGSGVTTTDTQYF | TGTGCCTCCGAAGGGGTTGACGGATCGGGGGTCACCACGACAGATACGCAGTATTTT
TRBD2 | NA | TRBJ2-7 | TRBV27 | CASSSPGGSVYEQYF | TGTGCCAGCAGTTCCCCTGGCGGGAGCGTTTACGAGCAGTACTTC
NA | few | TRBJ2-3 | TRBV13 | CASSLGVWRVQSTDTQYF | TGTGCCAGCAGCTTAGGAGTTTGGCGGGTGCAGAGCACAGATACGCAGTATTTT
NA | few | TRBJ1-1 | TRBV28 | CASRTSRNTEAFF | TGTGCCAGCAGGACGAGCAGGAACACTGAAGCTTTCTTT
TRBD1 | many | TRBJ2-6 | TRBV4-1 | CASSQQGSGANVLTF | TGTGCCAGCAGCCAACAGGGGTCTGGGGCCAACGTCCTGACTTTC
NA | NA | TRBJ2-1 | TRBV3-1 | CASSPSWAPYNEQFF | TGTGCCAGCAGCCCCAGTTGGGCGCCCTACAATGAGCAGTTCTTC
NA | many | TRBJ1-6 | TRBV28 | CASHLREGTVNSPLHF | TGTGCCAGCCACCTTCGGGAGGGAACGGTTAATTCACCCCTCCACTTT
NA | NA | TRBJ2-1 | TRBV24-1 | CATSDISSPRPQFF | TGTGCCACCAGTGACATATCGTCCCCTAGGCCGCAGTTCTTC